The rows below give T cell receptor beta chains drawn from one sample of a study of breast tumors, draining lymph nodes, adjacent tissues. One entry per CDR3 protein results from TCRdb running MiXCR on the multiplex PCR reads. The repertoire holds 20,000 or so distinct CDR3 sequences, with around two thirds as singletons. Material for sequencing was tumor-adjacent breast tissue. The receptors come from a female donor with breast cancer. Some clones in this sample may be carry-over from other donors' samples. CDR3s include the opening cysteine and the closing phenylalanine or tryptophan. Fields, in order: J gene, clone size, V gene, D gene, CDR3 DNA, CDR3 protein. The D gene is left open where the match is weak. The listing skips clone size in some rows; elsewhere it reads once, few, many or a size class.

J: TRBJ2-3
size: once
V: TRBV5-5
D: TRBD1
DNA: TGTGCCAGCACCCAGGACAGGGGACTAACCACAGATACGCAGTATTTT
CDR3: CASTQDRGLTTDTQYF

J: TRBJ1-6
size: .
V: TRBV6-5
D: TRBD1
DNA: TGTGCCAGCAGGACAGGGCCCGATAATTCACCCCTCCACTTT
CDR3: CASRTGPDNSPLHF

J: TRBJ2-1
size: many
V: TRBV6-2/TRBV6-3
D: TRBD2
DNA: TGTGCCAGCAGTCCCCTGGGCCTAGCGGCCAATGAGCAGTTCTTC
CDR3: CASSPLGLAANEQFF

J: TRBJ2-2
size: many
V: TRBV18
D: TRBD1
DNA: TGTGCCAGCTACTCAGGGGGCGCGGCCACCGGGGAGCTGTTTTTT
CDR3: CASYSGGAATGELFF

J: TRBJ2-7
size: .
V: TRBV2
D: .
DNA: TGTGCCAGCGCTCCCCGGGCAGGCGAGCAGTACTTC
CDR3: CASAPRAGEQYF

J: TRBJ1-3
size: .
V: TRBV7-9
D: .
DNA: TGTGCCAGCAGCCCCGGCCTGAGCTCTGGAAACACCATATATTTT
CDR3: CASSPGLSSGNTIYF

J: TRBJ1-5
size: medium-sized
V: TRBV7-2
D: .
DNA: TGTGCCAGCAGCCCGGACAGCAGCAATCAGCCCCAGCATTTT
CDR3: CASSPDSSNQPQHF

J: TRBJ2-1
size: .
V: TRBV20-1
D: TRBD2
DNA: TGCAGTGCTGCTAGCGGGGCTAGCTCCTACAATGAGCAGTTCTTC
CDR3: CSAASGASSYNEQFF

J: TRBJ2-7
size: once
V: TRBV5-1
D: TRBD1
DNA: TGCGCCAGCAGCTCGTATGTACGGGACAGGTACAACGAGCAGTACTTC
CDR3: CASSSYVRDRYNEQYF

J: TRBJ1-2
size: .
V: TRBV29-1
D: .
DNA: TGCAGCGTTGAGGGGGTTGGCTATGGCTACACCTTC
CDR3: CSVEGVGYGYTF

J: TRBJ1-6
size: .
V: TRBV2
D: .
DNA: TGTGCCGGCAGTGTAGGGCGGAATAATTCACCCCTCCACTTT
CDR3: CAGSVGRNNSPLHF

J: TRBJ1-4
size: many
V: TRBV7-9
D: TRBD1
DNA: TGTGCCAGCAGCTTACAGGGGGCGGCTAATGAAAAACTGTTTTTT
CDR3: CASSLQGAANEKLFF

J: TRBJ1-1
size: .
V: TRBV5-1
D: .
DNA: TGCGCCAGCAGCTCCCGGGGGGACACTGAAGCTTTCTTT
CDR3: CASSSRGDTEAFF

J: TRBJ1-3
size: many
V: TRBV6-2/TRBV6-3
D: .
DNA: TGTGCCAGCAGCCCGCCAGCCCGCAGGGGAGGAGGAAACACCATATATTTT
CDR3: CASSPPARRGGGNTIYF

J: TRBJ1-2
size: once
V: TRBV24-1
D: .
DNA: TGTGCCACCAGTGATTGGGGTGGCGGCTACACCTTC
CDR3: CATSDWGGGYTF

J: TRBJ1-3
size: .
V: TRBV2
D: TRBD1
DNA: TGTGCCAGCAGTGGGGACAGGTCTCCTAAATCTGGAAACACCATATATTTT
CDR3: CASSGDRSPKSGNTIYF

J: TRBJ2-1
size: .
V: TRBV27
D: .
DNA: TGTGCCAGCAGTCCTTGTGGGGAGATCCCCTACAATGAGCAGCTCTTC
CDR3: CASSPCGEIPYNEQLF

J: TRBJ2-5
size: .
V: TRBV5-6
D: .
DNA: TGTGCCAGCAGCTTGGAGACAGCGCACGGGGAGACCCAGTACTTC
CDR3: CASSLETAHGETQYF

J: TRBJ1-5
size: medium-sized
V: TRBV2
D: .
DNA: TGTGCCAGCAGTGACAGGGTGATCAGCAATCAGCCCCAGCATTTT
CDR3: CASSDRVISNQPQHF

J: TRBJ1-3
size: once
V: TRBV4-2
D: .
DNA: TGTGCCAGCAGCCAAGGGGCAAGGGGAAACACCATATATTTT
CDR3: CASSQGARGNTIYF

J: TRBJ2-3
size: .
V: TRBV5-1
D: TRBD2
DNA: TGCGCCAGCAGCTTGGCTAGCGGGGGGGATACGCAGTATTTT
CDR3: CASSLASGGDTQYF

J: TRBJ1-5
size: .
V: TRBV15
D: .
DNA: TGTGCCACCAGCAGCCAGGGCGGTTTGGGCAATCAGCCCCAGCATTTT
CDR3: CATSSQGGLGNQPQHF

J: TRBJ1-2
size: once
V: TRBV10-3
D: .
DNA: TGTGCCATCAGTGAGAGGCAGCTAGGCGGCTACACCTTC
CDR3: CAISERQLGGYTF

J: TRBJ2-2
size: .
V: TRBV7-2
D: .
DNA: TGTGCCAGCAGCTTCATGCAGGGGTACACCGGGGAGCTGTTTTTT
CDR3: CASSFMQGYTGELFF

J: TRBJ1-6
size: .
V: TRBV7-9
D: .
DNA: TGTGCCAGCAGCTCGCAGCAGGGGTCACCCCTCCACTTT
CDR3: CASSSQQGSPLHF

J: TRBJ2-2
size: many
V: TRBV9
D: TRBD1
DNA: TGTGCCAGCAGCGCGCGTACAGGGGTGAGCACCGGGGAGCTGTTTTTT
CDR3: CASSARTGVSTGELFF

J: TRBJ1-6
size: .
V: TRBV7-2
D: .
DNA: TGTGCCAGCAGCTCAACAGGACAGTACAATTCACCCCTCCACTTT
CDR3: CASSSTGQYNSPLHF

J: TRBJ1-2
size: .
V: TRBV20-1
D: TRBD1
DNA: TGCAGTGCTAGAGAGACAGGGGAGAGGTACTATGGCTACACCTTC
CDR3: CSARETGERYYGYTF

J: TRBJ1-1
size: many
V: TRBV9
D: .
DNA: TGTGCCAGCAGCCCCCGGGTGGGTTTGAACACTGAAGCTTTCTTT
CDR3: CASSPRVGLNTEAFF

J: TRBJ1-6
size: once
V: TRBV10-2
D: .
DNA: TGCGCCAGCAGTGACCACGGGCTCCACTTT
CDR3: CASSDHGLHF

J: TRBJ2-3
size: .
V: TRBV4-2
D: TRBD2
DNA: TGTGCCAGCAGACCACTAGCGGGGGGAGGGACAGATACGCAGTATTTT
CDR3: CASRPLAGGGTDTQYF

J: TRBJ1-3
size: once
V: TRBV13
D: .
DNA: TGTGCCAGCAGCTTACCAGCATCTGGAAACACCATATATTTT
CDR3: CASSLPASGNTIYF

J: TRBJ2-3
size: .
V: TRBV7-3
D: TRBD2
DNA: TGTGCCAGCAGCGGACTAGCGGGATGGGGGCCCCCAGATACGCAGTATTTT
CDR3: CASSGLAGWGPPDTQYF

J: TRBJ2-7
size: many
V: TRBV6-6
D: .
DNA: TGTGCCAGCAGTCCCGCGGGGCTCTCTAGCCTCAACTACGAGCAGTACTTC
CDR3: CASSPAGLSSLNYEQYF

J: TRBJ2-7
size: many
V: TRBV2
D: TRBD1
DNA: TGTGCCAGCAGTGGGGACAGGATCTACGAGCAGTACTTC
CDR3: CASSGDRIYEQYF

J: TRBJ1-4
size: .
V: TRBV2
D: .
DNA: TGTGCCAGCAGTCTGCAGGACAGAGCAACTAATGAAAAACTGTTTTTT
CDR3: CASSLQDRATNEKLFF

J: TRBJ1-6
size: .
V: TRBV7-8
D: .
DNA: TGTGCCAGCAGCCTTGGGGGTTCACCCCTCCACTTT
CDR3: CASSLGGSPLHF

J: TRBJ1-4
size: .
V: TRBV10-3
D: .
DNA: TGTGCCATCAGTGAGTCGGGGAGAAGTGAAAAACTGTTTTTT
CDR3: CAISESGRSEKLFF

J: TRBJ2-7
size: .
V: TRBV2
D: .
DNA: TGTGCCAGCAGACCCGGACGGACAGCCTACGAGCAGTACTTC
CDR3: CASRPGRTAYEQYF

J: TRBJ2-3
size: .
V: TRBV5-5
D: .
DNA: TGTGCCAGCAGCTTAACCTCTAGCACAGATACGCAGTATTTT
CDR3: CASSLTSSTDTQYF

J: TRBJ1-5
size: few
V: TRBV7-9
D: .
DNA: TGTGCCAGCAGCTTATTAAGTCAGCCCCAGCATTTT
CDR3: CASSLLSQPQHF

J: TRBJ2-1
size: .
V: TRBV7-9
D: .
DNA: TGTGCCAGCAGCTTAGCGTTTGACTACTACAATGAGCAGTTCTTC
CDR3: CASSLAFDYYNEQFF

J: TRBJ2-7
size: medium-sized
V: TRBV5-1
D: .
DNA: TGCGCCAGCAGCTTGGTGGACAGTGAGGACGAGCAGTACTTC
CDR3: CASSLVDSEDEQYF

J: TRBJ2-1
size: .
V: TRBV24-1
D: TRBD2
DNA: TGTGCCACCAGTTCGGGAGGGCCTTACAATGAGCAGTTCTTC
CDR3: CATSSGGPYNEQFF

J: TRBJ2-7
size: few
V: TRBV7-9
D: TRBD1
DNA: TGTGCCAGCAGCCACCGGGACAGGGGGTACGAGCAGTACTTC
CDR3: CASSHRDRGYEQYF